This T cell receptor beta chain was profiled in a study of T cells in localized non-small cell lung cancer. General observations from the study: Across samples, adjacent lung featured a median 57 of the top 100 tumor clones.

Concerning this clone: Antigen unknown.

Profiling relied on immunoSEQ multiplex PCR, and the TCRdb table lists in-frame clones only, not all of them. The data show over 70,000 clones, 86% seen once. The sequence was obtained from a male donor aged 60 or over with stage III squamous cell lung carcinoma. This specimen was peripheral blood, taken before any cancer treatment.

The DNA for the CDR3 is TGCGCCAGCAGCTTCGTGACCGACTATGGCTACACCTTC. Protein: CASSFVTDYGYTF. V is TRBV5-1 and J is TRBJ1-2; D not resolved. The CDR3 totals 13 residues. Germline CDR1 SGHRS, CDR2 YFSETQ. Trimming shortened V by 2 bases and J by 3 bases, and 8 bases separated the two germline ends.